The 11 T cell receptor beta chains below all came from one sample that was sequenced in a study of regulatory T cells in long-lasting Graves disease. Time point in this sample: newly diagnosed GD, antithyroid drugs for less than 3 months. Following extraction of RNA from PBMCs, that RNA was used to make the TCR library. Arm-PCR with iRepertoire HTBI primers amplified the CDR3 regions for these TCR beta libraries. TCRdb reanalysed the multiplex PCR reads using MiXCR and keeps one entry per CDR3 protein. The table has a few hundred thousand distinct CDR3 sequences, roughly 15% seen once. The same sample was also studied in work on T cells in Graves' hyperthyroidism and ophthalmopathy.

The sample was peripheral blood mononuclear cells (PBMCs), taken at new diagnosis, from a patient treated with antithyroid drugs. The receptor source for this set is a woman aged 18-29 years with Graves disease.

Details on this clonotype: It may be a read error: a sequence one base away is much more abundant. V and J are TRBV5-1 and TRBJ1-1; D is ambiguous. Germline V gives CDR1 SGHRS, CDR2 YFSETQ. There are 12 residues in the CDR3. V was clipped by 4 bases and J by 4 bases, with 8 bases between them. The chain's CDR3 is CASSQDGTEAFF. DNA for the CDR3: TGCGCCAGCAGCCAAGACGGCACTGAAGCTTTCTTT.

A remark on this clonotype: No DNA is shown, since the ends of the CDR3 on it are uncertain; the CDR3 is the one TCRdb lists. J is TRBJ2-1 and V is TRBV10-2; the tabulated D call, TRBD2, remains unverified against the DNA. Including both end residues, the CDR3 is 14 amino acids long. CDR1 WSHSY and CDR2 SAAADI come from the germline V gene. The CDR3 spells CASSEWASGNGAVF.

This clonotype was found many times. V gene TRBV15 combines with J gene TRBJ1-2; 9 nucleotides agree with TRBD1. CDR3 length equals 15 residues. Trimming took 1 base from V and 4 from J; bases not matched to a gene: 4. Germline assignment: CDR1 LNHNV and CDR2 YYDKDF (reference sequence). CDR3 sequence reads: CATSRGHRGPYGYTF. The CDR3 nucleotides read TGTGCCACCAGCAGAGGTCACAGGGGGCCCTATGGCTACACCTTC.

This clonotype was picked up many times. The rearrangement joins TRBV11-2 to TRBJ1-2; D is possibly TRBD1 (5 bases). From germline, CDR1 is SGHAT and CDR2 FQNNGV. This CDR3 comprises 14 residues. Trimming took 1 base from V and 2 from J, leaving 8 bases between them. The CDR3 loop reads CASSLGAGNYGYTF. The CDR3 DNA reads as TGTGCCAGCAGCTTAGGGGCAGGGAACTATGGCTACACCTTC.

This clonotype was picked up many times. The chain's CDR3 is CATRGTGSETQYF. The CDR3 DNA sequence: TGTGCCACCAGGGGGACGGGAAGTGAGACCCAGTACTTC. This chain connects TRBV24-1 to TRBJ2-5, with D possibly being TRBD1 or TRBD2 (5 bases each). The V gene lost 7 bases and the J gene lost 5 bases, with 13 bases spanning the gap. CDR3 length: 13 amino acids. Germline V gene sequence: CDR1 KGHDR, CDR2 SFDVKD.

The table lists this clonotype with a few counts. J is TRBJ2-1 and V is TRBV30; D is unresolved. Germline CDR1 reads GTSNPN; CDR2 reads SVGIG (reference sequence). The CDR3 extends over 16 amino acids. V lost 2 bases, J lost 0 bases, and 14 bases lay in between. The CDR3 reads CAWSSGRRFSYNEQFF. CDR3 nucleotides: TGTGCCTGGAGTTCTGGCCGGAGATTCTCCTACAATGAGCAGTTCTTC.

The V and J genes are TRBV19 and TRBJ2-7, with 7 nucleotides matching TRBD2. Losses at the gene ends were 2 bases for V and 4 bases for J; bases not matched to a gene: 8. Germline V gene lookup returns CDR1 LNHDA and CDR2 SQIVND (reference sequence). The CDR3 runs 15 residues. This CDR3 reads CASSITGGRGYEQYF. CDR3 DNA sequence: TGTGCCAGTAGTATAACCGGCGGGAGAGGATACGAGCAGTACTTC.

This clonotype occurred many times. The junction departs from the called germline gene at one end, perhaps through a read error. The chain links TRBV5-1 to TRBJ2-1; D ambiguous. Germline values: CDR1 SGHRS, CDR2 YFSETQ. CDR3 size: 13 residues. The CDR3 DNA follows: TGTGCCAGCAGCTTGGCCTCCTACAATGAGCAGTTCTTC. Translation gives CASSLASYNEQFF.

Only a few counts were recorded for this clonotype. The genes are TRBV29-1 and TRBJ2-7; no definite D call. V gave up 7 bases and J gave up 2 bases, with 12 bases separating them. The CDR3 totals 12 residues. CDR1 is SQVTM, CDR2 ANQGSEA, per germline. As DNA, the CDR3 is TGCAGCGCCGGCTCCAGAACCTACGAGCAGTACTTC. Protein: CSAGSRTYEQYF.

V gene TRBV20-1 combines with J gene TRBJ2-1; 15 nucleotides align to TRBD2. V shed 4 bases, J shed 4 bases, and the junction held 23 bases outside the gene matches. The length of the CDR3 is 22 residues. Per germline, CDR1 DFQATT and CDR2 SNEGSKA (reference sequence). CDR3 in DNA: TGCAGTGCTATCCTCGGACTAGCGGGAGGGCCCCCCCAGCCCAACGTTTACAATGAGCAGTTCTTC. Translated: CSAILGLAGGPPQPNVYNEQFF.

This rearrangement joins TRBV29-1 to TRBJ2-4; tentatively, D is TRBD2 (6 bases). The V gene lost 0 bases and the J gene lost 3 bases, with 15 bases spanning the gap. The CDR3 contains 16 residues. CDR1 is SQVTM and CDR2 is ANQGSEA in the germline V gene. CDR3 coding DNA: TGCAGCGTTGAAGATCAGGGTGGGACTGGCAAAAACATTCAGTACTTC. Translation: CSVEDQGGTGKNIQYF.